The T cell receptor (beta chain) under discussion was sequenced for a study of technical replicates of blood from four donors. V shed 3 bases and J shed 12 bases, with 18 bases lying between them. This CDR3 region has 13 residues. CDR1 and CDR2 (germline): GTSNPN, SVGIG (reference sequence). Libraries were prepared by immunoSEQ multiplex PCR; TCRdb keeps only in-frame clonotypes and omits some of them. Here the sample spans some 80,000 clones, under 95% being singletons. The V and J genes are TRBV30 and TRBJ2-1, with D perhaps TRBD2 (7 bases). The receptor's source is a human donor in good health. Sequencing input: T cells isolated from PBMCs. DNA for the CDR3: TGTGCCTGGAGGATAGGGGGGGCCCAGGGGCAGTTCTTC. Encoded protein: CAWRIGGAQGQFF.